This T cell receptor beta chain was found in a study of PD-L1 blockade in urothelial cancer. Per germline, CDR1 MNHEY and CDR2 SMNVEV (reference sequence). The CDR3 has 16 amino acids. Germline trimming cut 7 bases from V and 13 bases from J; bases unmatched to any gene: 21. The method was immunoSEQ multiplex PCR; TCRdb's version includes in-frame clones alone and lacks a portion of them. The sample lists some 79,000 clones, about 81% seen once, with over 7.5% in the top ten. V usage is TRBV27 and J usage is TRBJ2-1; the match to TRBD1 covers 8 bases. This specimen was PBMCs, taken around atezolizumab (anti-PD-L1) treatment. The receptor's source is a man aged 65 to 79 with urothelial cancer. The CDR3 DNA sequence: TGTGCCAGCACCCAGTACTGGGACAGGACCCGTGCGGGACAGTTCTTC. Protein: CASTQYWDRTRAGQFF.